This T cell receptor (beta chain) originates from a study of CD8 T cells in Susac syndrome. About 0.5 to 1 ug RNA was reverse transcribed with random hexamers. TCRdb reprocessed the immunoSEQ multiplex PCR reads with MiXCR, giving one entry per CDR3 protein. Among roughly 160,000 distinct CDR3 sequences listed, approximately 94% were seen once. Germline CDR1 and CDR2: MNHNY and SVGAGI (reference sequence). Deletions cut 7 bases from V and 0 bases from J, with 16 bases between. CDR3 size: 16 residues. The source material was CD4+ T cells from PBMCs. This sequence originates from a human donor with Susac syndrome. The V gene is TRBV6-6, the J gene TRBJ2-1; D perhaps matches TRBD2 (8 bases). In DNA, the CDR3 is TGTGCCAGCACAGGGGGACTAGGGGACTCCTACAATGAGCAGTTCTTC. Translating it yields CASTGGLGDSYNEQFF.